A selection of T cell receptor beta chains follows, all from one sample in a study of T cells after somatic rescue of genetic block. Clones were sequenced by immunoSEQ multiplex PCR, and TCRdb holds only the in-frame ones, with some missing. Of around 67,000 clones in the sample, more than 75% are singletons; the top ten hold less than 3.5%. Sequencing used peripheral blood mononuclear cells (PBMCs). The receptors here all came from a man aged 25 to 45. The conserved cysteine and the conserved F or W are not part of the CDR3 here. The D gene is left open where the match is weak.

d_call: NA; v_call: TRBV6-5; cdr3_aa: ASSYSSGSYEQY
d_call: TRBD1; v_call: TRBV10-3; cdr3_aa: AITAGGTGELF
d_call: NA; v_call: TRBV15; cdr3_aa: ATSRESYGQY
d_call: NA; v_call: TRBV10-2; cdr3_aa: ASNRDPGETQY
d_call: TRBD2; v_call: TRBV6-4; cdr3_aa: ASSEGLAGDTQY
d_call: TRBD1; v_call: TRBV29-1; cdr3_aa: SALGQGTNTGELF
d_call: TRBD2; v_call: TRBV25-1; cdr3_aa: ASSGKRGSTDTQY
d_call: NA; v_call: TRBV10-1; cdr3_aa: ASSETGLTGELF
d_call: TRBD2; v_call: TRBV5-1; cdr3_aa: ASSFSGSGRNEQF
d_call: TRBD1; v_call: TRBV30; cdr3_aa: AWTKGAWNTEAF
d_call: NA; v_call: TRBV6-1; cdr3_aa: ASSNTEETQY
d_call: TRBD2; v_call: TRBV13; cdr3_aa: ASSSGLAGGGEQF
d_call: TRBD2; v_call: TRBV9; cdr3_aa: ASSVSGRGVNEQF
d_call: TRBD1; v_call: TRBV27; cdr3_aa: ASSHDRVTYGYT
d_call: NA; v_call: TRBV6-1; cdr3_aa: ASSDLAQVGN
d_call: TRBD1; v_call: TRBV7-6; cdr3_aa: ASSLVTGQGGTDTQY
d_call: NA; v_call: TRBV27; cdr3_aa: ASSPGRSYEQY
d_call: NA; v_call: TRBV7-2; cdr3_aa: ASSPESGTLVNQPQH
d_call: NA; v_call: TRBV6-1; cdr3_aa: ASSEFTGVGPQH
d_call: NA; v_call: TRBV9; cdr3_aa: ASSLLDNSPLH
d_call: NA; v_call: TRBV6-6; cdr3_aa: ASSLTGTEAF
d_call: TRBD1; v_call: TRBV27; cdr3_aa: ATRTGPKPYEQY
d_call: TRBD1; v_call: TRBV19; cdr3_aa: ASSTSGGNQPQH
d_call: NA; v_call: TRBV19; cdr3_aa: ASSRSGNLANYGYT
d_call: NA; v_call: TRBV28; cdr3_aa: ATRVGVDSPLH
d_call: NA; v_call: TRBV11-2; cdr3_aa: ASSPWQASTPSYNEQF
d_call: TRBD2; v_call: TRBV9; cdr3_aa: ASSAGTSGNTGELF
d_call: TRBD1; v_call: TRBV15; cdr3_aa: ATSRRDRANTGELF
d_call: TRBD2; v_call: TRBV14; cdr3_aa: ASSQLSGAGDTGELF
d_call: NA; v_call: TRBV27; cdr3_aa: ASSPSELGETQY
d_call: NA; v_call: TRBV7-9; cdr3_aa: ASSLFGGDGETQY
d_call: NA; v_call: TRBV10-3; cdr3_aa: AISGTAQETQY